The 19 T cell receptor beta chains below come from one sample, sequenced in a study of T cells in tuberculosis. TCRdb's copy holds only in-frame clones and misses some; the assay was immunoSEQ multiplex PCR. The table has about 29,000 clones, 93% seen once. Material: PBMCs. The receptors come from a donor aged 10-29 years with latent tuberculosis or without tuberculosis infection.

The chain combines TRBV5-1 with TRBJ2-3; 9 positions agree with TRBD2. V shed 5 bases and J 4 bases; nucleotides not matched to a gene: 8. Germline V gene lookup returns CDR1 SGHRS and CDR2 YFSETQ. CDR3 length: 15 residues. The CDR3 DNA is TGCGCCAGCAGATATCTAGCGGGGCCTGCAGATACGCAGTATTTT. Its protein is CASRYLAGPADTQYF.

V usage is TRBV7-9 and J usage is TRBJ2-7; 11 nucleotides agree with TRBD2. The CDR3 runs 17 residues. CDR1 and CDR2 (germline): SEHNR, FQNEAQ (reference sequence). Trimming at V came to 3 bases and at J to 1 base, leaving 8 bases not matched to a gene. The DNA of the CDR3 is TGTGCCAGCAGCTTTCCGACTAGCGGGGATCGGTCCTACGAGCAGTACTTC. This codes for CASSFPTSGDRSYEQYF.

The CDR3 nucleotides read TGTGCCATCAGTGCGTCACCAGACATAAACACCGGGGAGCTGTTTTTT. Translation: CAISASPDINTGELFF. The rearrangement links TRBV10-3 to TRBJ2-2; D gene unclear. Germline-derived CDR1 and CDR2 are ENHRY and SYGVKD. Trimming removed 4 bases at V and 2 bases at J, with 14 bases between. The CDR3 is made up of 16 amino acids.

This chain uses TRBV4-1 with TRBJ2-3, with 8 bases fitting TRBD2. The CDR3 has 16 residues. V trimming: 7 bases; J trimming: 5 bases; junction bases outside the gene matches: 14. Germline V lookup: CDR1 MGHRA, CDR2 YSYEKL. The CDR3 DNA follows: TGCGCCAGCAATGGTATAGCGGGACTACCTTTAGATACGCAGTATTTT. Translating gives CASNGIAGLPLDTQYF.

This clone occurred once. The chain couples TRBV6-5 to TRBJ2-5, with D maybe TRBD1 (5 bases). The J call may be faulty, since TRBJ2-7 better matches the DNA end. This CDR3 has 14 residues. CDR1 MNHEY and CDR2 SVGAGI come from the germline V gene. Written as DNA, the CDR3 is TGTGCCAGCAGTTACTTAGGGGCGGAATACGAGCAGTACTTC. Translating it yields CASSYLGAEYEQYF.

This chain connects TRBV6-1 to TRBJ2-1; D is possibly TRBD2 (6 bases). Germline V gives CDR1 MNHNS, CDR2 SASEGT. The CDR3 extends over 14 amino acids. Trimming removed 10 bases at V and 0 bases at J, with 13 bases between. CDR3 nucleotide sequence: TGTGCCACCCAGCGGGTCAGCTCCTACAATGAGCAGTTCTTC. Protein: CATQRVSSYNEQFF.

The chain joins TRBV2 to TRBJ2-3; TRBD2 matches 8 bases. The CDR3 is 13 residues long. The V gene's germline CDR1 is SNHLY and CDR2 FYNNEI. Trimming removed 7 bases from V and 3 bases from J; junction bases left unmatched: 3. The CDR3 sequence is CASKRLATDTQYF. CDR3 DNA: TGTGCCAGCAAAAGACTAGCGACAGATACGCAGTATTTT.

The chain uses TRBV5-6 and TRBJ2-5; tentative D call: TRBD1 (7 bases). CDR1 SGHDT and CDR2 YYEEEE come from the germline V gene. V was trimmed by 4 bases and J by 5 bases, leaving 12 bases between them. This CDR3 is built from 13 residues. The CDR3: CASSTTGRETQYF. The CDR3 bases are TGTGCCAGCAGCACGACAGGGAGGGAGACCCAGTACTTC.

The chain employs TRBV2 and TRBJ2-3, with 9 bases fitting TRBD1. This CDR3 region has 15 residues. The V gene's germline CDR1 is SNHLY and CDR2 FYNNEI. J lost 0 bases, V lost 5 bases, and 3 bases had no gene match. CDR3: CASSRQGGSTDTQYF. The CDR3 nucleotides read TGTGCCAGCAGTAGACAGGGGGGGAGCACAGATACGCAGTATTTT.

The chain is built from TRBV7-2 and TRBJ2-5, with 7 bases that match TRBD2. CDR1 is SGHTA, CDR2 FQGNSA, per germline. The CDR3 is 15 residues long. Trimming at V came to 7 bases and at J to 7 bases, leaving 15 bases not matched to a gene. As DNA, the CDR3 is TGTGCCAGCACCACAGCCGGGGGGTTTAGCGGGACCCAGTACTTC. Amino acids: CASTTAGGFSGTQYF.

This rearrangement joins TRBV7-9 to TRBJ1-4; D ambiguous. Germline CDR1 reads SEHNR; CDR2 reads FQNEAQ (reference sequence). There are 16 residues in the CDR3. Deletions cut 5 bases from V and 4 bases from J, with 17 bases between. CDR3 nucleotides: TGTGCCAGCAGCCCATCGGGAAAAGGTTTTAATGAAAAACTGTTTTTT. Amino acids: CASSPSGKGFNEKLFF.

In nucleotides, the CDR3 is TGCGCCAGCAGCTTGGCCCTTACAGAGCAATATTCACCCCTCCACTTT. Its translation is CASSLALTEQYSPLHF. The chain joins TRBV5-1 to TRBJ1-6, with D uncertain. Trimming removed 0 bases from V and 8 bases from J, with 15 bases in between. Per germline, CDR1 SGHRS and CDR2 YFSETQ. The CDR3 covers 16 residues. Together with reference TRBV5-1 and TRBJ1-6, the CDR3 gives the full variable domain: KAGVTQTPRYLIKTRGQQVTLSCSPISGHRSVSWYQQTPGQGLQFLFEYFSETQRNKGNFPGRFSGRQFSNSRSEMNVSTLELGDSALYLCASSLALTEQYSPLHFGNGTRLTVT.

The V call is TRBV9, the J call TRBJ2-1, with 7 bases aligning to TRBD1. V lost 3 bases and J lost 7; bases outside the gene matches: 10. The CDR3 covers 15 residues. Germline V gene lookup returns CDR1 SGDLS and CDR2 YYNGEE. CDR3 region: CASSARTGVGNEQFF. The CDR3, as DNA: TGTGCCAGCAGCGCCCGAACAGGGGTCGGAAATGAGCAGTTCTTC.

V usage is TRBV7-9 and J usage is TRBJ2-3; possibly TRBD1 for D (5 bases). V was shortened by 5 bases and J by 0 bases, with 18 bases between the two germline ends. The germline V gene encodes CDR1 SEHNR and CDR2 FQNEAQ (reference sequence). The CDR3 totals 17 residues. The DNA of the CDR3 is TGTGCCAGCAGCCCCCCACCCCTTGGGGCAAGCACAGATACGCAGTATTTT. The encoded protein is CASSPPPLGASTDTQYF.

This chain connects TRBV10-3 to TRBJ2-3; D remains ambiguous. The CDR3 has 14 residues. In germline, CDR1 is ENHRY, CDR2 SYGVKD. V shed 4 bases and J shed 1 base, with 9 bases lying between them. The CDR3 DNA follows: TGTGCCATCAGTGGAGGATCGGGCACAGATACGCAGTATTTT. Translated: CAISGGSGTDTQYF.

This sequence joins TRBV28 and TRBJ1-4; 7 bases agree with TRBD1. This CDR3 comprises 14 residues. Germline values: CDR1 MDHEN, CDR2 SYDVKM. Trimming removed 2 bases from V and 6 bases from J; junction bases left unmatched: 3. The DNA for the CDR3 is TGTGCCAGCAGTTTAATCACAGGGGATGAAAAACTGTTTTTT. It codes for CASSLITGDEKLFF.

The chain recombines TRBV7-8 with TRBJ2-7; the D gene is possibly TRBD2 (6 bases). The CDR3 sequence is 15 residues long. Germline assignment: CDR1 SGHVS and CDR2 FQNEAQ. V gave up 2 bases and J gave up 3 bases, with 14 bases separating them. The CDR3 DNA sequence: TGTGCCAGCAGCTTATCCCGGCCTAGCGTCTACGAGCAGTACTTC. This gives the protein CASSLSRPSVYEQYF.

This clone showed up just once. This chain links TRBV2 with TRBJ2-3; possibly TRBD2 for D (5 bases). The CDR3 extends over 17 amino acids. CDR1 is SNHLY, CDR2 FYNNEI, per germline. V lost 8 bases to trimming and J lost 0 bases, with 21 bases between them. CDR3 residues: CASRRGPLTPSTDTQYF. The CDR3 DNA reads TGTGCCAGCCGGCGCGGGCCTCTCACTCCTAGCACAGATACGCAGTATTTT.

This chain connects TRBV5-6 to TRBJ1-1, with D uncertain. The CDR3 contains 14 residues. Germline CDR1 SGHDT, CDR2 YYEEEE. V was shortened by 7 bases and J by 6 bases, with 19 bases between the two germline ends. CDR3 in DNA: TGTGCCAGCTCCCTCCCAACGGTTTTCCCTGAAGCTTTCTTT. This codes for CASSLPTVFPEAFF.